This entry is about one T cell receptor beta chain. Its antigen is as yet unknown. This specimen comes from a study of CD8+ T cells in alopecia areata. Treatment meaning: oral pan-JAK inhibitor, 5-10 mg twice daily. Extraction and reverse transcription of RNA yielded cDNA as the sequencing template. Sequencing was performed with immunoSEQ multiplex PCR; in TCRdb, only in-frame clones are kept and a portion is missing. The sample holds hundreds of thousands of clones, about 62% seen once. Study results and caveats: Numerous expanded lesional clones remained in scalp and blood during tofacitinib. Tofacitinib produced a significant decrease in scalp clonality and in expanded CD8+ clones among the top 100.

V was shortened by 8 bases and J by 2 bases, with 13 bases between the two germline ends. The CDR3 is 13 amino acids. The V gene's germline CDR1 is MNHNS and CDR2 SASEGT. Sequenced material: CD4+ T cells sorted from blood, taken around week 54, from a patient treated with tofacitinib. The chain combines TRBV6-1 with TRBJ2-7, with a tentative D call TRBD1 (6 bases). This clonotype was obtained from a human donor with alopecia areata. The CDR3 loop is CASSRRTAYEQYF. CDR3 nucleotides: TGTGCCAGCTCCCGACGGACAGCCTACGAGCAGTACTTC.